This T cell receptor (beta chain) was recovered during a study of T cell responses to AZD1222 COVID-19 vaccine (dated by TCRdb to the early 2020s). For the wider study: TCR sequencing was performed for 230 to 250 trial participants, of whom roughly 200 were given two doses of AZD1222 and 26 were given two doses of MenACWY control vaccine. Enrollment into the trials was organized by age into subgroups of 18-55, 56-69 and 70-plus years, and those subgroups contained 148, 28 and 57 TCR-sequenced participants, respectively. Overall study outcomes, separate from this receptor: Participants were mostly white British and included more females than males, and it was suggested by the authors that clonal diversity may have been underestimated. CD4 TCRs associated with the vaccine covered the entire spike protein, and the dominant responses were in regions 160-218 and 743-854. After two AZD1222 doses, both the breadth and the depth of spike-specific TCRs were significantly higher than at day 0 and than in MenACWY recipients. The 56-69-year group was small, and its depth increase did not reach significance, likely because of low power. Because no day 14 peak-response samples were available, repertoires were characterized only after the peak T cell response. Only five to seven AZD1222 recipients were SARS-CoV-2 seropositive at baseline, limiting conclusions about previously exposed vaccinees. Reportedly, almost half of the unique spike-specific TCRs recognized epitopes lying outside the regions that are mutated in the B.1.351 and B.1.1.7 variants.

The time point label for this specimen denotes: baseline before first vaccination. What this sample's treatment or condition label stands for: meningococcal conjugate vaccine given as trial control. Samples from vaccinated people were obtained from the UK trials COV001 and COV002, which included a single-blind randomized controlled phase 2/3 trial of AZD1222 (ChAdOx1 nCoV-19) in healthy adults. Trial participant PBMC samples were collected at day 0 and day 28 after the second dose for TCRbeta chain sequencing. The CDR3 runs 12 residues from the cysteine to the phenylalanine. Of all the DNA, just the CDR3 is kept, 36 bases in frame from base 1. Trimming costs V 10 bases and J 2 bases, and their ends lie 11 bases apart. Per the germline V gene (reference sequence), LNHDA is the CDR1 and SQIVND is the CDR2. The CDR3 regions of human TCRbeta chains were analyzed by immunosequencing. The paper's processing steps were these. Repertoire TCRs were checked for matches against a reference library of SARS-CoV-2-specific TCRs that had been generated using the MIRA antigen-specificity platform. Breadth meant the fraction of unique TCRs that were SARS-CoV-2-associated, whereas depth meant the fraction of total T cells that were SARS-CoV-2-associated. Using the MIRA data, each spike-specific TCR was mapped to the spike region that the TCR reacts to and placed in a CD4 or CD8 class. Log10-transformed breadth and depth values were compared by one-way ANOVA with Sidak's multiple comparisons tests. TCRdb carries this immuneACCESS record with in-frame sequences only. Its versions omit some clonotypes, under half of them owing to an unresolved V gene in the studies checked, with the rest unexplained. V, J and clone size derive from that table, while D and trimming were established from the DNA sequence. The sample table records 86,000 or so clones; 90% to 95% of these occur just once. Less than 5.5% of the sample lies in the top ten.

This clone was counted once. The antigen this receptor binds is unknown. It has no much larger one-base neighbor in the sample; base qualities were not kept. Here the sequenced sample was peripheral blood, taken on day 0 of MenACWY control vaccination. This receptor was obtained from an adult in good health. The chain was built from TRBV19 and TRBJ2-5; the D gene remains uncertain. In nucleotide form, the sequence is TGTGCCACCGAAGACGGGCAAGAGACCCAGTACTTC. Translation gives CATEDGQETQYF.